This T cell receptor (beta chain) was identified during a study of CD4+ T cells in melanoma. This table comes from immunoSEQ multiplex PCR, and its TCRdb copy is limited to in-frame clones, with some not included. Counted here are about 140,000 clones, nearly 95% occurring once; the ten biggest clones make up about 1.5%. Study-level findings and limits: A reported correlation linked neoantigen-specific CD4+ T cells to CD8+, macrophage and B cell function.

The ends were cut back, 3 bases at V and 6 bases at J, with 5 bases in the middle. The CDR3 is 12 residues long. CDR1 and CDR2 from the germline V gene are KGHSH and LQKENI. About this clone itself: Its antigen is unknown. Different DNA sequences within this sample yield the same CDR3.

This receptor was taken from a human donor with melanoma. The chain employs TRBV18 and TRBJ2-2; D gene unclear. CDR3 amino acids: CASSPLPGELFF. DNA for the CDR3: TGTGCCAGCTCACCTTTACCCGGGGAGCTGTTTTTT.